The 19 T cell receptor beta chains in this list originate from one sample, sequenced in a study of blood T cells in healthy people across ages. A J-beta primer mix and a sample-barcoded 5' primer were used in a second PCR of roughly 6 to 11 cycles. TCRdb ran MiXCR on the 5' RACE reads and lists one entry per CDR3 protein. This sample has about 1.6 million distinct CDR3 sequences, with roughly 32% found just once. The specimen was blood. These receptors were collected from a woman in her twenties or thirties in good health.

The gene calls are TRBV27 and TRBJ2-7; 8 bases map to TRBD1. The junction had 12 bases not matched to a gene; V was cut back by 6 bases and J by 5 bases. Germline CDR1 is MNHEY and CDR2 is SMNVEV (reference sequence). The CDR3 is made up of 15 amino acids. CDR3 in DNA: TGTGCCAGCAGCTTGCAGGGGGCCCTGGGCCACGAGCAGTACTTC. Translation: CASSLQGALGHEQYF.

Here the CDR3 DNA reads TGTGCCAGCAGCTTGGTGGCAGGCCGTGAAGCTTTCTTT. This gives the protein CASSLVAGREAFF. The chain employs TRBV5-6 and TRBJ1-1; no clear D. V was pared by 0 bases and J by 7 bases, with 10 bases between. The CDR3 runs to 13 residues. CDR1 and CDR2 (germline): SGHDT, YYEEEE. Full variable domain (outside the CDR3, taken from reference TRBV5-6 and TRBJ1-1): DAGVTQSPTHLIKTRGQQVTLRCSPKSGHDTVSWYQQALGQGPQFIFQYYEEEERQRGNFPDRFSGHQFPNYSSELNVNALLLGDSALYLCASSLVAGREAFFGQGTRLTVV.

The count of this clonotype is one. One end of the junction is discordant with germline, which a read error may explain. In DNA form, the CDR3 reads TGCGCCAGCAGCTTTGACCCGTCTAGGGCCAACGCCCTGACTTTC. Translating it yields CASSFDPSRANALTF. V usage is TRBV5-1 and J usage is TRBJ2-6, with D uncertain. CDR3 size: 15 residues. Per the germline V gene, CDR1 is SGHRS and CDR2 is YFSETQ.

The chain joins TRBV20-1 to TRBJ2-6; no clear D. The CDR3 loop spans 15 amino acids. The V end was cut by 1 base, the J end by 0 bases, with 7 bases between. Per germline, CDR1 DFQATT and CDR2 SNEGSKA (reference sequence). CDR3 in DNA: TGCAGTGCTAGAGTTGGGAACTCTGGGGCCAACGTCCTGACTTTC. Protein: CSARVGNSGANVLTF.

A remark on this clonotype: The junction and the germline gene differ at one end; a read error may be behind it. Here the CDR3 reads CSAQTRTDEKLCF. DNA of the CDR3: TGCAGTGCTCAAACCCGGACGGATGAAAAACTGTGTTTT. This chain joins TRBV20-1 and TRBJ1-4; D gene unclear. Per germline, CDR1 DFQATT and CDR2 SNEGSKA (reference sequence). This CDR3 is built from 13 residues.

The chain uses TRBV27 and TRBJ1-5; 7 nucleotides match TRBD1. The germline CDR1 and CDR2 sequences are MNHEY and SMNVEV (reference sequence). This CDR3 is 15 amino acids long. With 5 bases clipped from V and 9 bases from J, the junction kept 13 bases outside the gene matches. The CDR3 loop is CASSPTFPGQTPQHF. The DNA for the CDR3 is TGTGCCAGCAGTCCCACCTTTCCGGGACAGACGCCCCAGCATTTT.

The V and J genes are TRBV11-1 and TRBJ2-1; D is possibly TRBD2 (6 bases). Between the trimmed V and J ends, which lost 8 bases and 7 bases, there was a span of 18 bases. Germline CDR1 and CDR2: SGHAT and FQDESV (reference sequence). CDR3 length equals 14 residues. DNA for the CDR3: TGTGCCAGCTGCTCATCGGGAGCGGGTAATGAGCAGTTCTTC. Translating it yields CASCSSGAGNEQFF.

The V call is TRBV28, the J call TRBJ2-1; TRBD2 aligns across 7 bases. Germline-derived CDR1 and CDR2 are MDHEN and SYDVKM. Trimming cost V 6 bases and J 7 bases; bases outside gene matches: 12. There are 15 residues in the CDR3. CDR3 DNA: TGTGCCAGCAGGGTCAGACTAGCCGGGCAGAATGAGCAGTTCTTC. Its translation: CASRVRLAGQNEQFF.

This clonotype was recorded many times. The chain recombines TRBV9 with TRBJ2-7; D is possibly TRBD2 (6 bases). Trimming shortened V by 0 bases and J by 8 bases, and 15 bases separated the two germline ends. Per the germline V gene, CDR1 is SGDLS and CDR2 is YYNGEE. This CDR3 spans 14 amino acids. CDR3 DNA: TGTGCCAGCAGCGTAGATCGGGGGAGAACCCAGCAGTACTTC. This encodes CASSVDRGRTQQYF.

In regard to this clonotype: A much larger clone sits a single nucleotide away, making a read error possible. The V and J genes are TRBV29-1 and TRBJ2-7; D tentatively fits TRBD1 or TRBD2 (6 bases each). V lost 1 base and J lost 9, with 25 bases in between. The V gene's germline CDR1 is SQVTM and CDR2 ANQGSEA. This CDR3 contains 16 residues. The DNA for the CDR3 is TGCAGCGTTGAAGGGGGGGCGCGCCAGGGGAATGGCGGGCAGTACTTC. Amino acids: CSVEGGARQGNGGQYF.

The rearrangement uses TRBV7-2 and TRBJ2-1; 8 nucleotides align to TRBD2. J lost 8 bases, V lost 4 bases, and 10 bases had no gene match. Germline V CDR1 and CDR2: SGHTA, FQGNSA. The CDR3 covers 15 residues. The DNA for the CDR3 is TGTGCCAGCAGCTGGGTTGACGGGGGGGCGGATGAGCAGTTCTTC. Protein: CASSWVDGGADEQFF.

This clonotype has a handful of counts. The junction does not match germline at one end; this may be a read error. V and J are TRBV4-1 and TRBJ2-3, with 9 bases matching TRBD1. The CDR3 contains 17 residues. Germline V gives CDR1 MGHRA, CDR2 YSYEKL. The CDR3 spells CASNQVMTGGLQPTQYF. The CDR3 DNA sequence: TGCGCCAGCAACCAAGTCATGACAGGGGGACTACAACCTACGCAGTATTTT.

This clonotype has a handful of counts. The rearrangement uses TRBV28 and TRBJ1-6; 7 positions match TRBD1. The V and J ends lost 8 bases and 6 bases, in that order; junction bases with no gene match: 10. CDR1 is MDHEN and CDR2 is SYDVKM in the germline V gene. The CDR3 has 15 amino acids. The CDR3 sequence: CASLRDRDFNSPLHF. For the CDR3, the DNA is TGTGCCAGCCTCCGGGACAGAGACTTTAATTCACCCCTCCACTTT.

This clonotype was picked up a small number of times. The chain is built from TRBV7-3 and TRBJ2-3, with TRBD2 as a possible D gene (6 bases). The CDR3 loop spans 14 amino acids. Germline assignment: CDR1 SGHTA and CDR2 FQGTGA. Trimming shortened V by 4 bases and J by 8 bases, and 16 bases separated the two germline ends. Here the CDR3 reads CASSSPGTFSTQYF. The CDR3 nucleotides are TGTGCCAGCAGCTCGCCTGGGACTTTTAGTACGCAGTATTTT.

This clonotype was seen only a few times. This chain joins TRBV3-1 and TRBJ2-7; 7 bases map to TRBD2. Germline CDR1 reads LGHDT; CDR2 reads YNNKEL (reference sequence). Trimming removed 3 bases from V and 3 bases from J; junction bases left unmatched: 5. The CDR3 runs 14 residues. The CDR3 sequence is CASSHGTTLYEQYF. CDR3 DNA: TGTGCCAGCAGCCATGGGACTACCCTCTACGAGCAGTACTTC.

The chain couples TRBV28 to TRBJ2-1; 8 nucleotides align to TRBD2. CDR1 MDHEN and CDR2 SYDVKM come from the germline V gene. V lost 10 bases and J lost 2; bases outside the gene matches: 4. The CDR3 sequence is 13 residues long. This chain's CDR3 is CATRAGAYNEQFF. CDR3 DNA sequence: TGTGCCACCAGAGCGGGGGCCTACAATGAGCAGTTCTTC.

As for this clonotype: The junction differs from germline at one of its ends, possibly a read error. This rearrangement joins TRBV20-1 to TRBJ2-1; D is possibly TRBD2 (6 bases). Germline loops: CDR1 DFQATT, CDR2 SNEGSKA (reference sequence). The CDR3 length is 16 residues. DNA of the CDR3: TGCGGTGCAACCCTGGCGGGATCGCGGTCGTACAATGAGCAGTTCTTC. Its translation: CGATLAGSRSYNEQFF.

This clonotype was observed a handful of times. This CDR3 reads CASSDRGTAGSEQFF. CDR3 nucleotide sequence: TGTGCCAGCAGTGACAGAGGGACGGCCGGCAGTGAGCAGTTCTTC. J is TRBJ2-1 and V is TRBV6-5; D may match TRBD1 or TRBD2 (5 bases each). The CDR3 is 15 amino acids. V dropped 5 bases and J dropped 9 bases, with 20 bases sitting between them. Germline values: CDR1 MNHEY, CDR2 SVGAGI.

This clonotype was counted a few times. The chain couples TRBV20-1 to TRBJ2-4, with D perhaps assigned TRBD1 or TRBD2 (5 bases each). V gave up 3 bases and J gave up 3 bases, with 12 bases separating them. Germline V gene lookup returns CDR1 DFQATT and CDR2 SNEGSKA (reference sequence). The CDR3 extends over 14 amino acids. The DNA of the CDR3 is TGCAGTGCTAGTTCCCCAGGGAGCAAAAACATTCAGTACTTC. Its translation is CSASSPGSKNIQYF.